This T cell receptor beta chain is drawn from a study of cytomegalovirus exposure and HLA in healthy donors. Study overall: Around 86 million unique TCRs, all from HLA-typed donors, were included in an early release of the data. General study results and limits: Being productive about 87% or about 30% of the time was typical of most TCR beta V segments in an earlier analysis. TCR beta V- and J-gene trimming, according to a later analysis, was linked to a missense DCLRE1C variant.

Note on this clone: No antigen is known for it.

PCR employed 60 Vbeta and 13 Jbeta primers. Assay used: immunoSEQ multiplex PCR; TCRdb lists only in-frame clones, some missing. The repertoire consists of over 130,000 clones, with about 80% occurring once and the leading ten covering roughly 6.2%. V was trimmed by 4 bases and J by 3 bases, leaving 12 bases between them. This CDR3 region has 13 residues. Germline values: CDR1 SQVTM, CDR2 ANQGSEA. The chain employs TRBV29-1 and TRBJ1-1; D remains unclear. This receptor was taken from a woman between 40 and 55 years old in good health and CMV-seropositive. The sequencing sample was made of PBMCs. The CDR3 here is CSVVGPGDTEAFF. CDR3 DNA: TGCAGCGTTGTCGGCCCGGGAGACACTGAAGCTTTCTTT.